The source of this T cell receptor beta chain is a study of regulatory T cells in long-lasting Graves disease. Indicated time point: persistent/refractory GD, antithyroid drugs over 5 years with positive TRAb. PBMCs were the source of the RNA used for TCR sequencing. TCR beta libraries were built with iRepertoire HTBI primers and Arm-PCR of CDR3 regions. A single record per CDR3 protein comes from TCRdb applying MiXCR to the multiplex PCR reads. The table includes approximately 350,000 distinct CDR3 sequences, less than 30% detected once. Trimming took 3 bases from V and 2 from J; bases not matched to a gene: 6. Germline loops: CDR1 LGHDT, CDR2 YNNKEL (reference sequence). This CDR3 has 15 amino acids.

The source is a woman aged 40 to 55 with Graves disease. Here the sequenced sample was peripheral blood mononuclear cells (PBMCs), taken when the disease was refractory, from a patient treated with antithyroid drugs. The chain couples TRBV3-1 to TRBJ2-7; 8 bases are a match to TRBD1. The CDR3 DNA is TGTGCCAGCAGCCACCGGGACAGGAGACCCTACGAGCAGTACTTC. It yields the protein CASSHRDRRPYEQYF.